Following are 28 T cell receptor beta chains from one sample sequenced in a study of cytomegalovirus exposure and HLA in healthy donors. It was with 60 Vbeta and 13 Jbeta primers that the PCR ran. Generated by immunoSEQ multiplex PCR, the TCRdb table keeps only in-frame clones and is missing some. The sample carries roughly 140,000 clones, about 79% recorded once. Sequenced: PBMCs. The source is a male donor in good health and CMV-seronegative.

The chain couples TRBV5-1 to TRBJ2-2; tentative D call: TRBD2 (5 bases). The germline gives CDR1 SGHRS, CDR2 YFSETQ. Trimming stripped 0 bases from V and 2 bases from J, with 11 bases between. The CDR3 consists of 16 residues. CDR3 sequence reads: CASSLDGGSNTGELFF. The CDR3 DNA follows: TGCGCCAGCAGCTTGGATGGTGGGAGTAACACCGGGGAGCTGTTTTTT. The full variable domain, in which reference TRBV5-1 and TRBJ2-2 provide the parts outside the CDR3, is KAGVTQTPRYLIKTRGQQVTLSCSPISGHRSVSWYQQTPGQGLQFLFEYFSETQRNKGNFPGRFSGRQFSNSRSEMNVSTLELGDSALYLCASSLDGGSNTGELFFGEGSRLTVL.

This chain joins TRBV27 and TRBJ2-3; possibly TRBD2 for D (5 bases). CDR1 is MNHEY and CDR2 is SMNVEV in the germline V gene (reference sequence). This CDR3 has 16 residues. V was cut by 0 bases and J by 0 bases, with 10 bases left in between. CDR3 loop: CASSLSGGFSTDTQYF. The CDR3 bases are TGTGCCAGCAGTTTATCGGGCGGGTTTAGCACAGATACGCAGTATTTT.

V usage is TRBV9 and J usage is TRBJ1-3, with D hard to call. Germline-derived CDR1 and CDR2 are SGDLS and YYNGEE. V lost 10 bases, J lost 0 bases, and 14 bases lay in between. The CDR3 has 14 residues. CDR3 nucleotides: TGTGCCTCGCGTCGCGGAGACTCTGGAAACACCATATATTTT. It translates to CASRRGDSGNTIYF.

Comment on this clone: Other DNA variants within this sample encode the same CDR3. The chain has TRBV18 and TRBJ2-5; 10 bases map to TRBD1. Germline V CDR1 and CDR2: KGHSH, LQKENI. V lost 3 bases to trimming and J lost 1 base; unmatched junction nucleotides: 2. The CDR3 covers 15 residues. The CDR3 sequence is CASSPRDRGQETQYF. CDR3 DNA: TGTGCCAGCTCACCTCGGGACAGGGGCCAAGAGACCCAGTACTTC.

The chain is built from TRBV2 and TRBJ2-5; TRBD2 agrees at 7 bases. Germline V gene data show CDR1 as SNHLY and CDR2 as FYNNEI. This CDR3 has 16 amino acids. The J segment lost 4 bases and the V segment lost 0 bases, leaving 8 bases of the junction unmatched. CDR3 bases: TGTGCCAGCAGTGAAGCGCTTGCGGGAGTACGAGAGACCCAGTACTTC. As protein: CASSEALAGVRETQYF.

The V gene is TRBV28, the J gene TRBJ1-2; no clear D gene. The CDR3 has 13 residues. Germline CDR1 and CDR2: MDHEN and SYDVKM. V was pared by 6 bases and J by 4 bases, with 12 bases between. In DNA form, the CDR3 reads TGTGCCAGCAGGCAAAACACAGTCTATGGCTACACCTTC. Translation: CASRQNTVYGYTF.

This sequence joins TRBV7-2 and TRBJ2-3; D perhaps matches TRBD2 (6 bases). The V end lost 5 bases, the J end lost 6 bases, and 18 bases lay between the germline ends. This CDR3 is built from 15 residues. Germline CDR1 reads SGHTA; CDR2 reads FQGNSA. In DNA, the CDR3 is TGTGCCAGCAGCCTGTTTTGGGGTGGGGGGGATACGCAGTATTTT. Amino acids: CASSLFWGGGDTQYF.

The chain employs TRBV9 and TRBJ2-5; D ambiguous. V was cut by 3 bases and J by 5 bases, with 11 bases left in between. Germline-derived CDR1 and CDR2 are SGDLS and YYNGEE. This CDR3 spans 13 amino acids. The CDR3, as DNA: TGTGCCAGCAGCGCTGACGACTGGGAGACCCAGTACTTC. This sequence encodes CASSADDWETQYF.

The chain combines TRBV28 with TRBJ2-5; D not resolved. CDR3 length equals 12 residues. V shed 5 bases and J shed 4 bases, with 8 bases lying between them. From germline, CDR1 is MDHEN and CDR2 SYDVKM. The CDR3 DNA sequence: TGTGCCAGCAGTATTACACGAGAGACCCAGTACTTC. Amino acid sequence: CASSITRETQYF. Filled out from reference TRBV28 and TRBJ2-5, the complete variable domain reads DVKVTQSSRYLVKRTGEKVFLECVQDMDHENMFWYRQDPGLGLRLIYFSYDVKMKEKGDIPEGYSVSREKKERFSLILESASTNQTSMYLCASSITRETQYFGPGTRLLVL.

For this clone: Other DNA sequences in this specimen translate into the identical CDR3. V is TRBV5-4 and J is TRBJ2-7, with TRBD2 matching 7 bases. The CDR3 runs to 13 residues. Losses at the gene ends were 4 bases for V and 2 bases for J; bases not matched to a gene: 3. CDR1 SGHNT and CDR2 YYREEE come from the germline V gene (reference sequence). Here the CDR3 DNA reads TGTGCCAGCAGCAGCGGACTAGCCTACGAGCAGTACTTC. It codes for CASSSGLAYEQYF.

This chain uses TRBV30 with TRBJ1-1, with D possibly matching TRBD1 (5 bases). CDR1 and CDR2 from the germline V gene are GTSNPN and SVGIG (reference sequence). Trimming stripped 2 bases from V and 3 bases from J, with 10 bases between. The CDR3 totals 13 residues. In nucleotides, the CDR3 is TGTGCCTGGAGTCGGTGGGGGGACACTGAAGCTTTCTTT. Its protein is CAWSRWGDTEAFF.

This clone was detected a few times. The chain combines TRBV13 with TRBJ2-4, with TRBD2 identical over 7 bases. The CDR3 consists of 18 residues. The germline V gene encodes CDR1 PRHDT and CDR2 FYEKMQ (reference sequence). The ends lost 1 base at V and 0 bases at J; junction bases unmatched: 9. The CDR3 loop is CASSLAAPSGLAKNIQYF. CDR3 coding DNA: TGTGCCAGCAGCTTAGCCGCCCCTAGCGGTTTAGCCAAAAACATTCAGTACTTC.

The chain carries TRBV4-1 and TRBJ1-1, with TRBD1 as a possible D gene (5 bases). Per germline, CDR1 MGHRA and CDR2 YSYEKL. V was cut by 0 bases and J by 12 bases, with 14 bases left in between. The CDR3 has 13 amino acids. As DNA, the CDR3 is TGCGCCAGCAGCCAAGATTCGGGGGTCAGGTCTTTCTTT. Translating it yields CASSQDSGVRSFF.

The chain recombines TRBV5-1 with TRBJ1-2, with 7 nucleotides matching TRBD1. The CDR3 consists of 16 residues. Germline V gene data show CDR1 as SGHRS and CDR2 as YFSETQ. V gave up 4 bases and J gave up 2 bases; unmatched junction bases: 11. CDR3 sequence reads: CASSRGLQGRNYGYTF. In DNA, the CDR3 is TGCGCCAGCAGCCGGGGGCTACAGGGGCGAAACTATGGCTACACCTTC. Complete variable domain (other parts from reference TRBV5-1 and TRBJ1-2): KAGVTQTPRYLIKTRGQQVTLSCSPISGHRSVSWYQQTPGQGLQFLFEYFSETQRNKGNFPGRFSGRQFSNSRSEMNVSTLELGDSALYLCASSRGLQGRNYGYTFGSGTRLTVV.

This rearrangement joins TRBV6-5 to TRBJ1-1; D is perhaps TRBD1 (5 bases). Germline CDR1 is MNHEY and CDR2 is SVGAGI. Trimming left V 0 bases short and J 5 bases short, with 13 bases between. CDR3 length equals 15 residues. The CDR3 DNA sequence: TGTGCCAGCAGTTACTCGAGGCAGGGAAGTACTGAAGCTTTCTTT. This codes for CASSYSRQGSTEAFF.

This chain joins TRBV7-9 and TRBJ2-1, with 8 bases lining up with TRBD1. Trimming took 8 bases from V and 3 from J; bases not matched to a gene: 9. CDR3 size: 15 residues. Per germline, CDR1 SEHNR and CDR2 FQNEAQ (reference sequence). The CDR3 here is CASGAGQGRYNEQFF. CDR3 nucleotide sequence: TGTGCCAGCGGCGCCGGACAGGGACGCTACAATGAGCAGTTCTTC. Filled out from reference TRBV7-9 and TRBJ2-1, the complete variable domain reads DTGVSQNPRHKITKRGQNVTFRCDPISEHNRLYWYRQTLGQGPEFLTYFQNEAQLEKSRLLSDRFSAERPKGSFSTLEIQRTEQGDSAMYLCASGAGQGRYNEQFFGPGTRLTVL.

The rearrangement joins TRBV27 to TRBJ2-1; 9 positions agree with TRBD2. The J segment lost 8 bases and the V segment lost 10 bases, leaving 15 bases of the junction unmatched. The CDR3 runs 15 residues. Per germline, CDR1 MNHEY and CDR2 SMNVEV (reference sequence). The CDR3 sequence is CATQPGLAGLDEQFF. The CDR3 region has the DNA TGTGCCACCCAACCCGGGCTAGCGGGATTAGATGAGCAGTTCTTC.

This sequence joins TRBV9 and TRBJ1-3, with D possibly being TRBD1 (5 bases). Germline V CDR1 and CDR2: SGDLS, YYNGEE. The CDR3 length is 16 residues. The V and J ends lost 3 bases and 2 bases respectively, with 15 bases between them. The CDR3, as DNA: TGTGCCAGCAGCGACGGTGGGGCGGGAGCTGGAAACACCATATATTTT. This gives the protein CASSDGGAGAGNTIYF.

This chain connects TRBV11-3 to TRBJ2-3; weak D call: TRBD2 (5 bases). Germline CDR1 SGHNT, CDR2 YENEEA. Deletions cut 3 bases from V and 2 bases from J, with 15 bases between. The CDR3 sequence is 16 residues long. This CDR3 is CASSFDSDHLTDTQYF. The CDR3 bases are TGTGCCAGCAGCTTTGATAGCGACCACCTCACAGATACGCAGTATTTT.

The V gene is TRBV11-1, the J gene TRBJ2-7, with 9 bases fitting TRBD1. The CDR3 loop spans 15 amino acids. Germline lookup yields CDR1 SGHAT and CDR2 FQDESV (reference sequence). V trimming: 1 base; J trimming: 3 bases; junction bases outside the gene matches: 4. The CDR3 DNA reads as TGTGCCAGCAGCTTAGGCGGGACAGGGCTCTACGAGCAGTACTTC. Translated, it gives CASSLGGTGLYEQYF.

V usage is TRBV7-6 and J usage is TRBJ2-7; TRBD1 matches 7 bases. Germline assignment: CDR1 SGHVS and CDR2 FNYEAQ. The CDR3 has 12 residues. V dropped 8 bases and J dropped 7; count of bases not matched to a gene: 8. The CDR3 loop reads CASGTTGTEQYF. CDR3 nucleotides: TGTGCCAGCGGCACGACAGGGACGGAGCAGTACTTC. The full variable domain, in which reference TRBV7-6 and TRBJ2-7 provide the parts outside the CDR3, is GAGVSQSPRYKVTKRGQDVALRCDPISGHVSLYWYRQALGQGPEFLTYFNYEAQQDKSGLPNDRFSAERPEGSISTLTIQRTEQRDSAMYRCASGTTGTEQYFGPGTRLTVT.

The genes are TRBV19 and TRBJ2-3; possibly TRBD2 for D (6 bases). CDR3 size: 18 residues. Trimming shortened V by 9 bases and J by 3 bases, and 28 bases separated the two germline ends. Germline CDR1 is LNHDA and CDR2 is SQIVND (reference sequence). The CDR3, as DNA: TGTGCCAGCCCATCAGGAGGGCAGCGGAGGATTGGAACAGATACGCAGTATTTT. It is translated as CASPSGGQRRIGTDTQYF.

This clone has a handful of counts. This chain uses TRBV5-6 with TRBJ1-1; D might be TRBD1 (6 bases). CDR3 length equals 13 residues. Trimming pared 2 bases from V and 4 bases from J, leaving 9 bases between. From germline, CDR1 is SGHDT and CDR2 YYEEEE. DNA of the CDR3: TGTGCCAGCAGCTTAATAGGGGGCACTGAAGCTTTCTTT. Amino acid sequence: CASSLIGGTEAFF. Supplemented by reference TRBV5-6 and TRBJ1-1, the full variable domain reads DAGVTQSPTHLIKTRGQQVTLRCSPKSGHDTVSWYQQALGQGPQFIFQYYEEEERQRGNFPDRFSGHQFPNYSSELNVNALLLGDSALYLCASSLIGGTEAFFGQGTRLTVV.

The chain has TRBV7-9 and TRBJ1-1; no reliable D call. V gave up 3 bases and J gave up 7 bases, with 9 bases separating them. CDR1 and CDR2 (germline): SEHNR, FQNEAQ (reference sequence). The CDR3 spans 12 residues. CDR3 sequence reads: CASSLSLNEAFF. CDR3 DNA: TGTGCCAGCAGCTTGTCTCTTAATGAAGCTTTCTTT.

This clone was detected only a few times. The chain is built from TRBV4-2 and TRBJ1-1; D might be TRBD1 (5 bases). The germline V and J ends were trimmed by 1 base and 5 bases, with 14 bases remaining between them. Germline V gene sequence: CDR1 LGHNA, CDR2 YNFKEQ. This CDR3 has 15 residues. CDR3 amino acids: CASSQGQGGTTEAFF. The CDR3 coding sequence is TGTGCCAGCAGCCAAGGGCAGGGTGGGACTACTGAAGCTTTCTTT.

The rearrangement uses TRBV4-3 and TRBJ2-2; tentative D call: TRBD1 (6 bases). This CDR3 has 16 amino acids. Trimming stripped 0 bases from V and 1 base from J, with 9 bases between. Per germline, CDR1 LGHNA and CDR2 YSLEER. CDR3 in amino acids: CASSQDPQGNTGELFF. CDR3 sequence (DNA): TGCGCCAGCAGCCAAGACCCACAGGGGAACACCGGGGAGCTGTTTTTT.

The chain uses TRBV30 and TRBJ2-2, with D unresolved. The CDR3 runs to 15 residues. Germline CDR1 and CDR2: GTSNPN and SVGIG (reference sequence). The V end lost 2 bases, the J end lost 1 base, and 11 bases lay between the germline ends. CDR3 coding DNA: TGTGCCTGGAGTCCGGTCCTAAAGAACACCGGGGAGCTGTTTTTT. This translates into CAWSPVLKNTGELFF.

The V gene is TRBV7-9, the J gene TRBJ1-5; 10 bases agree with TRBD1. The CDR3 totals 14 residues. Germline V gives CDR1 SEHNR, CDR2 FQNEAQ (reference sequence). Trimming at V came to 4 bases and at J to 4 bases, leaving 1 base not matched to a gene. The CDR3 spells CASSWTGGNQPQHF. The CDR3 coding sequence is TGTGCCAGCAGCTGGACAGGGGGGAATCAGCCCCAGCATTTT.